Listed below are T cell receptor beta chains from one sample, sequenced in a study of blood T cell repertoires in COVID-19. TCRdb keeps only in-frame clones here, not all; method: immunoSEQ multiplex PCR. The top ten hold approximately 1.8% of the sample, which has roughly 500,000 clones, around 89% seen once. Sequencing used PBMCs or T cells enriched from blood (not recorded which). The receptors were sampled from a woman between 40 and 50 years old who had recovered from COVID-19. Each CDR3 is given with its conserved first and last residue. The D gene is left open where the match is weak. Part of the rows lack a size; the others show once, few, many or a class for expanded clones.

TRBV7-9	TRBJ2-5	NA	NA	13	CASSFAVQETQYF	TGTGCCAGCAGCTTCGCAGTACAAGAGACCCAGTACTTC
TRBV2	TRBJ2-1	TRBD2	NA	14	CASSLRGGANEQFF	TGTGCCAGCAGCCTACGGGGAGGGGCCAATGAGCAGTTCTTC
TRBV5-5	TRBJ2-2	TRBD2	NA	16	CASSRVGGTDTGELFF	TGTGCCAGCAGCCGGGTCGGGGGGACTGACACCGGGGAGCTGTTTTTT
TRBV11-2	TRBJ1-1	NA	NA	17	CASSLGLGGQGGTEAFF	TGTGCCAGCAGCTTAGGTTTGGGTGGGCAGGGTGGAACTGAAGCTTTCTTT
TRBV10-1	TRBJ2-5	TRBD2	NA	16	CASSEGLAGSEETQYF	TGCGCCAGCAGTGAAGGACTAGCGGGGTCCGAGGAGACCCAGTACTTC
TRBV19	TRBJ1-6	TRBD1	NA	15	CASSIGQGVYSPLHF	TGTGCCAGTAGTATAGGCCAGGGGGTCTATTCACCCCTCCACTTT
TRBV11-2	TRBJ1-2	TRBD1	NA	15	CASSLGAGGSYGYTF	TGTGCCAGCAGCTTAGGGGCAGGGGGCAGCTATGGCTACACCTTC
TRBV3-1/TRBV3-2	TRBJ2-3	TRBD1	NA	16	CASSPRTGGYTDTQYF	TGTGCCAGCAGCCCCCGGACAGGGGGATACACAGATACGCAGTATTTT
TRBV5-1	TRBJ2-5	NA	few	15	CASRDQQGSGETQYF	TGCGCCAGCAGGGACCAACAGGGATCAGGAGAGACCCAGTACTTC
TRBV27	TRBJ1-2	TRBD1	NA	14	CASGRQGESYGYTF	TGTGCCAGCGGTAGACAGGGCGAAAGTTATGGCTACACCTTC
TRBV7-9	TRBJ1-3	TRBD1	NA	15	CASRLDRASGNTIYF	TGTGCCAGCAGGCTAGACAGGGCCTCTGGAAACACCATATATTTT
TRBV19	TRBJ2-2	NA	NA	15	CASSIVGGWDGELFF	TGTGCCAGTAGTATAGTAGGAGGGTGGGACGGGGAGCTGTTTTTT
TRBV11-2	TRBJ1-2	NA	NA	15	CASSLDVEARYGYTF	TGTGCCAGCAGCTTAGACGTTGAGGCGCGGTATGGCTACACCTTC
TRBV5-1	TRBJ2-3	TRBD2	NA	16	CASSSGTSGITDTQYF	TGCGCCAGCAGCTCCGGGACTAGCGGAATCACAGATACGCAGTATTTT
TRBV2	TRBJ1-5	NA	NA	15	CASSAQFYSNQPQHF	TGTGCCAGCAGTGCCCAGTTTTATAGCAATCAGCCCCAGCATTTT
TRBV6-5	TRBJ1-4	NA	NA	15	CASSYSRQRSEKLFF	TGTGCCAGCAGTTACTCGAGGCAGAGAAGTGAAAAACTGTTTTTT